The 14 T cell receptor beta chains below all came from one sample that was sequenced in a study of early T cells in non-severe SARS-CoV-2 infection. TCRdb processed the 5' RACE reads anew with MiXCR; each CDR3 protein has one entry. In the table there are over 60,000 distinct CDR3 sequences, around 11% of which are singletons. This specimen was whole blood, taken at baseline. These receptors all stem from an adult who was a healthcare worker with PCR-confirmed SARS-CoV-2 infection or an uninfected control (not recorded which).

This clonotype was counted a few times. The V and J genes are TRBV5-6 and TRBJ2-5; no clear D. The germline V gene has CDR1 SGHDT and CDR2 YYEEEE. The CDR3 consists of 14 residues. V lost 2 bases to trimming and J lost 4 bases, with 12 bases between them. CDR3 loop: CASSFWARRETQYF. CDR3 DNA: TGTGCCAGCAGCTTCTGGGCCCGTAGAGAGACCCAGTACTTC.

This clonotype was picked up a small number of times. The chain is built from TRBV29-1 and TRBJ1-1; TRBD1 is a possible D gene (5 bases). Germline assignment: CDR1 SQVTM and CDR2 ANQGSEA. The CDR3 has 13 residues. CDR3 sequence: CGTRQSMNTEAFF. The CDR3 coding sequence is TGCGGAACCAGACAGTCAATGAACACTGAAGCTTTCTTT. The whole variable domain, remainder taken from reference TRBV29-1 and TRBJ1-1, is SAVISQKPSRDICQRGTSLTIQCQVDSQVTMMFWYRQQPGQSLTLIATANQGSEATYESGFVIDKFPISRPNLTFSTLTVSNMSPEDSSIYLCGTRQSMNTEAFFGQGTRLTVV.

The J gene is TRBJ2-5, the V gene TRBV12-3 or TRBV12-4, with a possible D match to TRBD2 (6 bases). Trimming took 2 bases from V and 2 from J, leaving 18 bases between them. CDR3 length equals 17 residues. Here the CDR3 DNA reads TGTGCCAGCAGTTTATTCCCGGAGCTGGGGGGACAAGAGACCCAGTACTTC. Translating gives CASSLFPELGGQETQYF.

This clonotype was recorded at least ten times. The V call is TRBV6-2 or TRBV6-3, the J call TRBJ2-7; D is unresolved. Germline V gene lookup returns CDR1 MNHEY and CDR2 SVGEGT. This CDR3 has 14 residues. V dropped 0 bases and J dropped 2 bases, with 8 bases sitting between them. The CDR3 loop reads CASSYSLGPYEQYF. In nucleotides, the CDR3 is TGTGCCAGCAGTTACTCGCTGGGCCCCTACGAGCAGTACTTC.

This clonotype showed up just a few times. The V call is TRBV2, the J call TRBJ1-4; D is undetermined. CDR3 length: 14 residues. V was shortened by 5 bases and J by 3 bases, with 10 bases between the two germline ends. CDR1 SNHLY and CDR2 FYNNEI come from the germline V gene. CDR3 nucleotides: TGTGCCAGCAGTTACCGGGTCCCTAATGAAAAACTGTTTTTT. It is translated as CASSYRVPNEKLFF.

The sample holds many counts of this clonotype. J is TRBJ2-4 and V is TRBV6-1; 12 bases map to TRBD2. This CDR3 is built from 17 residues. The V gene's germline CDR1 is MNHNS and CDR2 SASEGT. Trimming cost V 6 bases and J 0 bases; bases outside gene matches: 6. The CDR3 DNA is TGTGCCAGCAGCCGACTAGCGGGGGCCCTAGCCAAAAACATTCAGTACTTC. Encoded protein: CASSRLAGALAKNIQYF.

This clonotype was seen more than once but under ten times. The chain carries TRBV7-6 and TRBJ2-1; D remains unclear. The CDR3 has 15 residues. From germline, CDR1 is SGHVS and CDR2 FNYEAQ. The ends were cut back, 0 bases at V and 6 bases at J, with 12 bases in the middle. CDR3 bases: TGTGCCAGCAGCTTAGCGGTACGGCGACTCAATGAGCAGTTCTTC. It is translated as CASSLAVRRLNEQFF.

Remarks on this clonotype: A read error may produce the germline difference seen at one junction end. The rearrangement joins TRBV7-7 to TRBJ2-7; D not certain. Germline CDR1 SSHAT, CDR2 FNYEAQ (reference sequence). The CDR3 has 13 amino acids. The CDR3 spells CASSLGQLGEQYF. CDR3 DNA sequence: TGTGCTAGCAGCTTAGGGCAGTTGGGCGAGCAGTACTTC.

V and J are TRBV20-1 and TRBJ2-1; the match to TRBD1 covers 9 bases. The CDR3 contains 14 residues. The J segment lost 6 bases and the V segment lost 6 bases, leaving 9 bases of the junction unmatched. Germline V gene lookup returns CDR1 DFQATT and CDR2 SNEGSKA (reference sequence). The CDR3 spells CSAQTGTGFNEQFF. The CDR3 DNA follows: TGCAGTGCGCAGACCGGGACAGGGTTCAATGAGCAGTTCTTC.

This clonotype was observed a few times. The chain employs TRBV2 and TRBJ2-2; the D gene is possibly TRBD2 (5 bases). The CDR3 loop spans 15 amino acids. Germline-derived CDR1 and CDR2 are SNHLY and FYNNEI. V was pared by 8 bases and J by 2 bases, with 15 bases between. In DNA, the CDR3 is TGTGCCAGCCTTTTTTCCAGCGGAAACACCGGGGAGCTGTTTTTT. Translation gives CASLFSSGNTGELFF.

V and J are TRBV20-1 and TRBJ2-1, with D uncertain. The CDR3 is 8 amino acids. Germline values: CDR1 DFQATT, CDR2 SNEGSKA (reference sequence). The V end lost 7 bases, the J end lost 7 bases, and 2 bases lay between the germline ends. In nucleotides, the CDR3 is TGCAGTGTTAATGAGCAGTTCTTC. Amino acid sequence: CSVNEQFF.

A single count supports this clonotype. The gene calls are TRBV7-9 and TRBJ1-1; no clear D. This CDR3 has 13 amino acids. The V end lost 6 bases, the J end lost 0 bases, and 8 bases lay between the germline ends. The germline V gene encodes CDR1 SEHNR and CDR2 FQNEAQ (reference sequence). CDR3 loop: CASSYQMNTEAFF. The CDR3 DNA sequence: TGTGCCAGCAGTTATCAGATGAACACTGAAGCTTTCTTT.

The J gene is TRBJ1-4, the V gene TRBV7-6, with D unresolved. The V end was cut by 5 bases, the J end by 4 bases, with 11 bases between. The length of the CDR3 is 14 residues. The germline gives CDR1 SGHVS, CDR2 FNYEAQ. The CDR3 reads CASSAGGGNEKLFF. Written as DNA, the CDR3 is TGTGCCAGCAGCGCGGGCGGCGGTAATGAAAAACTGTTTTTT.

This clonotype was recorded a few times. DNA of the CDR3: TGCGCCAGCAGCCAAGATCGCAGGGCGGACTACGAGCAGTACTTC. It codes for CASSQDRRADYEQYF. V usage is TRBV4-3 and J usage is TRBJ2-7; D is perhaps TRBD1 (5 bases). CDR3 size: 15 residues. Germline assignment: CDR1 LGHNA and CDR2 YSLEER. V shed 0 bases and J shed 3 bases, with 12 bases lying between them.